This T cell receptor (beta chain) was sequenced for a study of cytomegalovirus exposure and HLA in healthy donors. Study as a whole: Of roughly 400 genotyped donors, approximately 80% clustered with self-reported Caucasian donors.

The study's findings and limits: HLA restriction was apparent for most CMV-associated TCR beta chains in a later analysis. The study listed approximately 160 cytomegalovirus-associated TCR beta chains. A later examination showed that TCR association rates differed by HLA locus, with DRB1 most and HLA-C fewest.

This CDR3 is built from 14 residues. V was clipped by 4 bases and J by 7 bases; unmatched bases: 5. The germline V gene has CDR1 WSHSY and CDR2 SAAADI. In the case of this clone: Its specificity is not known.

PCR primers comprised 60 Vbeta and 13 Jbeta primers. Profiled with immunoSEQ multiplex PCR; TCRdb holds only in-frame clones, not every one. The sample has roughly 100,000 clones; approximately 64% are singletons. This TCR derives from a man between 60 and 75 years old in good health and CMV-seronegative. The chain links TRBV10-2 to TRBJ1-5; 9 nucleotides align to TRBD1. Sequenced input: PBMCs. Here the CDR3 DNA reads TGCGCCAGCAGTGCAGGGACAGGGCAACAGCCCCAGCATTTT. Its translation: CASSAGTGQQPQHF.